This T cell receptor (beta chain) appears in the sequencing data of a study of OX40 agonist ivuxolimab in advanced cancers. The germline V gene encodes CDR1 MGHRA and CDR2 YSYEKL. CDR3 length: 15 amino acids. V lost 1 base to trimming and J lost 0 bases, with 7 bases between them. TCRdb keeps only in-frame clones here, not all; method: immunoSEQ multiplex PCR. The data show approximately 7,000 clones, around 80% seen once. The TCR sequence derives from an adult with an advanced solid tumor such as melanoma, head and neck, liver or kidney cancer. The sample consisted of CD4+ or CD8+ T cells sorted from blood, taken in a trial of the OX40 agonist ivuxolimab. The J gene is TRBJ1-3, the V gene TRBV4-1, with a weak D call TRBD1 (5 bases). The CDR3 region has the DNA TGCGCCAGCAGCCAAGCTGACAGCTCTGGAAACACCATATATTTT. This gives the protein CASSQADSSGNTIYF.